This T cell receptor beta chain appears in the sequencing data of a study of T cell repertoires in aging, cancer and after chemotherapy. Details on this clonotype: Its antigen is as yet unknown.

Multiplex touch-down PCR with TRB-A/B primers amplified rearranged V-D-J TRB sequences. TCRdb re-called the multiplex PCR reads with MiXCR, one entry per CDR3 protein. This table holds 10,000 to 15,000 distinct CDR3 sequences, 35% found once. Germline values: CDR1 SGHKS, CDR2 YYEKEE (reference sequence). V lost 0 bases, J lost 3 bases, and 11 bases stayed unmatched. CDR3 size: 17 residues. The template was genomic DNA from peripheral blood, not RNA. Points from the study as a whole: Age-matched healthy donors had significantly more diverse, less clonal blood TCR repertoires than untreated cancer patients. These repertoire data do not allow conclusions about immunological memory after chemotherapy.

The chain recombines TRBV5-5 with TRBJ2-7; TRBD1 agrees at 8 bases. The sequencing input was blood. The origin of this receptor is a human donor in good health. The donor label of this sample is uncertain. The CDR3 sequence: CASSLDPWGQENYEQYF. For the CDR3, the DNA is TGTGCCAGCAGCTTGGATCCATGGGGACAGGAGAACTACGAGCAGTACTTC.